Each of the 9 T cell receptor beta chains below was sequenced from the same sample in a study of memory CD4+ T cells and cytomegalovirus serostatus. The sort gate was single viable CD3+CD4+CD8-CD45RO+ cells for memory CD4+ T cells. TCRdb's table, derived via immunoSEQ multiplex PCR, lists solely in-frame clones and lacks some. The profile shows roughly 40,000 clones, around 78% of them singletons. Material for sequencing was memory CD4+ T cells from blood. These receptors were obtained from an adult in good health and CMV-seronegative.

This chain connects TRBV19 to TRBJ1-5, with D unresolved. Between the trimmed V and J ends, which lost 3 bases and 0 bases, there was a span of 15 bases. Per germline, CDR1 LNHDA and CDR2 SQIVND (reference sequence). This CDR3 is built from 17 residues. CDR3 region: CASSIGLGSNSNQPQHF. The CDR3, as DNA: TGTGCCAGTAGTATCGGCCTCGGCAGTAATAGCAATCAGCCCCAGCATTTT.

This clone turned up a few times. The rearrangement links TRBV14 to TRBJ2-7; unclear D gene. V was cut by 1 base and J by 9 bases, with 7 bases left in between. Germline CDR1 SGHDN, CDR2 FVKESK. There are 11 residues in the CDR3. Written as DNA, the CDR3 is TGTGCCAGCAGCCAAGCGACCGGGCAGTACTTC. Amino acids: CASSQATGQYF.

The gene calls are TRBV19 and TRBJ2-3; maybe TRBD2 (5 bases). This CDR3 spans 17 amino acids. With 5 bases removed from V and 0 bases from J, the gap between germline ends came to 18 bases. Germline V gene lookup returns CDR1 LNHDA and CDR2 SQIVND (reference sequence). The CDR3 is CASSALDRGKSTDTQYF. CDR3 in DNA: TGTGCCAGTAGTGCCTTGGACCGGGGTAAGAGCACAGATACGCAGTATTTT.

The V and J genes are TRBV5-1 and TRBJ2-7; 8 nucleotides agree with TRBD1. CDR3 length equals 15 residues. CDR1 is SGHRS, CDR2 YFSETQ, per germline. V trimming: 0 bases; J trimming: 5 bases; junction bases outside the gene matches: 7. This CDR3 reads CASSLVGQERNEQYF. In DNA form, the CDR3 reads TGCGCCAGCAGCTTGGTGGGACAGGAGAGGAACGAGCAGTACTTC.

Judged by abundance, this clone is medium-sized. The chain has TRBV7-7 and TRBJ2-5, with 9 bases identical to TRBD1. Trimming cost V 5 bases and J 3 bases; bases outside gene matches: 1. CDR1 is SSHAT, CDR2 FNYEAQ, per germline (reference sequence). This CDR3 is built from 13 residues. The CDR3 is CASSRDREETQYF. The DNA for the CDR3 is TGTGCCAGCAGCCGGGACAGGGAAGAGACCCAGTACTTC.

This CDR3 reads CASSFQGAEAFF. The CDR3 DNA reads as TGTGCCAGCAGTTTCCAGGGGGCTGAAGCTTTCTTT. This chain uses TRBV7-6 with TRBJ1-1; the match to TRBD1 covers 7 bases. The CDR3 is 12 residues long. The J segment lost 6 bases and the V segment lost 6 bases, leaving 4 bases of the junction unmatched. Germline lookup yields CDR1 SGHVS and CDR2 FNYEAQ.

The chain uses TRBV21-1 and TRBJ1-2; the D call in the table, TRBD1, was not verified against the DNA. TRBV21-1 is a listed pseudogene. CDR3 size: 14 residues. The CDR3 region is CAENTGERDYGYTF. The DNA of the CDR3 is TGTGCCGAAAATACAGGGGAAAGGGACTATGGCTACACCTTC.

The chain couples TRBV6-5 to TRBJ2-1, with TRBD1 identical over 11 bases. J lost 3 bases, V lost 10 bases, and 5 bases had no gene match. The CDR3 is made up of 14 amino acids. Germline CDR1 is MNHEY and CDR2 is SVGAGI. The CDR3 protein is CATRGTGGYNEQFF. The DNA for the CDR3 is TGTGCCACCCGAGGGACAGGGGGCTACAATGAGCAGTTCTTC.

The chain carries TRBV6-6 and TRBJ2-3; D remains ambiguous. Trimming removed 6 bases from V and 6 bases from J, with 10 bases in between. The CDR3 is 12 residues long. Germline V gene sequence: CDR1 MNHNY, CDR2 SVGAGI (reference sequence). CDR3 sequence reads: CASRESGDTQYF. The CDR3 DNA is TGTGCCAGCAGAGAATCTGGGGATACGCAGTATTTT.